These 13 T cell receptor beta chains were sequenced from one sample in a study of beta chain features in type 1 diabetes. Study-level points and caveats: For Type 1 diabetes patients, all four CD4+ subsets carried TCRB CDR3s that were moderately but significantly shorter.

Sequenced material consisted of expressed TCRB transcripts (all of the isolated RNA was reverse transcribed). Clones were read by immunoSEQ multiplex PCR, and TCRdb kept only the in-frame ones, dropping some. The sample records some 290,000 clones, about 24% being singletons. Antigens of these TCRs are unknown. Sequenced input: naive CD4+ T cells from blood. These receptors all stem from a woman aged 25-40 years with type 1 diabetes.

The V and J genes are TRBV6-5 and TRBJ2-5; D is unresolved. Judging by the DNA end, TRBJ2-7 fits better; the J call may be wrong. The CDR3 has 15 residues. CDR1 is MNHEY, CDR2 SVGAGI, per germline. The CDR3 is CASSYSRGLSYEQYF. CDR3 bases: TGTGCCAGCAGTTACTCGAGAGGCCTGAGCTACGAGCAGTACTTC.

The chain carries TRBV2 and TRBJ2-1; 8 bases align to TRBD1. The length of the CDR3 is 16 residues. The trim removed 6 bases at V and 0 bases at J, leaving 7 bases unmatched. Germline V lookup: CDR1 SNHLY, CDR2 FYNNEI. The CDR3 loop reads CASRNGQGGSYNEQFF. CDR3 nucleotide sequence: TGTGCCAGCAGAAACGGACAGGGTGGCTCCTACAATGAGCAGTTCTTC.

The table lists this clone with a few counts. The V gene is TRBV7-9, the J gene TRBJ2-3; 11 bases fit TRBD2. Trimming removed 3 bases from V and 2 bases from J; junction bases left unmatched: 4. The CDR3 loop spans 16 amino acids. Germline values: CDR1 SEHNR, CDR2 FQNEAQ (reference sequence). The CDR3 is CASSFRLAGYTDTQYF. As DNA, the CDR3 is TGTGCCAGCAGCTTTCGACTAGCGGGGTACACAGATACGCAGTATTTT.

This chain uses TRBV6-6 with TRBJ1-2; TRBD1 matches at 7 bases. The CDR3 contains 12 residues. Per germline, CDR1 MNHNY and CDR2 SVGAGI (reference sequence). Germline trimming cut 11 bases from V and 4 bases from J; bases unmatched to any gene: 7. Here the CDR3 DNA reads TGTGCCGGCTGGGACAGCTCCTATGGCTACACCTTC. Encoded protein: CAGWDSSYGYTF.

V and J are TRBV4-1 and TRBJ2-3; TRBD1 is a possible D gene (6 bases). V was trimmed by 1 base and J by 2 bases, leaving 10 bases between them. This CDR3 spans 15 amino acids. CDR1 MGHRA and CDR2 YSYEKL come from the germline V gene. CDR3: CASSQVRTDTDTQYF. In DNA form, the CDR3 reads TGCGCCAGCAGCCAAGTTAGGACAGACACAGATACGCAGTATTTT.

The chain has TRBV11-3 and TRBJ2-7; the D gene is possibly TRBD1 (5 bases). Trimming shortened V by 2 bases and J by 0 bases, and 8 bases separated the two germline ends. Germline V CDR1 and CDR2: SGHNT, YENEEA. CDR3 length: 14 amino acids. CDR3 in amino acids: CASSLQGLSYEQYF. The CDR3 DNA reads TGTGCCAGCAGCTTACAGGGCCTCTCCTACGAGCAGTACTTC.

The chain links TRBV29-1 to TRBJ2-3; TRBD2 is a possible D gene (6 bases). The CDR3 runs to 13 residues. The V end was cut by 3 bases, the J end by 2 bases, with 9 bases between. Germline V gives CDR1 SQVTM, CDR2 ANQGSEA. The CDR3 bases are TGCAGCGTTGACCGCGGGAACACAGATACGCAGTATTTT. It specifies CSVDRGNTDTQYF.

A note on this clone: The same CDR3 arises from other DNA sequences in this sample as well. The J gene is TRBJ2-7, the V gene TRBV18; 8 positions agree with TRBD1. Germline assignment: CDR1 KGHSH and CDR2 LQKENI. The CDR3 spans 14 residues. Losses at the gene ends were 0 bases for V and 3 bases for J; bases not matched to a gene: 1. Written as DNA, the CDR3 is TGTGCCAGCTCACCACCGGGACAGGTCTACGAGCAGTACTTC. As protein: CASSPPGQVYEQYF. Complete variable domain (other parts from reference TRBV18 and TRBJ2-7): NAGVMQNPRHLVRRRGQEARLRCSPMKGHSHVYWYRQLPEEGLKFMVYLQKENIIDESGMPKERFSAEFPKEGPSILRIQQVVRGDSAAYFCASSPPGQVYEQYFGPGTRLTVT.

This clone was seen only a few times. The V and J genes are TRBV5-1 and TRBJ2-5; 7 bases agree with TRBD1. The CDR3 totals 16 residues. The germline V gene has CDR1 SGHRS and CDR2 YFSETQ. V shed 4 bases and J 5 bases; nucleotides not matched to a gene: 14. For the CDR3, the DNA is TGCGCCAGCAGCCCAAGCCTACAGGGGCCTCAGGAGACCCAGTACTTC. Its translation: CASSPSLQGPQETQYF.

The V and J genes are TRBV29-1 and TRBJ2-1; 15 positions match TRBD2. Germline V gene data show CDR1 as SQVTM and CDR2 as ANQGSEA. V gave up 4 bases and J gave up 2 bases; unmatched junction bases: 6. The CDR3 totals 17 residues. CDR3 nucleotides: TGCAGCGTTGCGGGACTAGCGGGAGGAGGGGCCTACAATGAGCAGTTCTTC. Its protein product is CSVAGLAGGGAYNEQFF.

The rearrangement links TRBV11-2 to TRBJ2-1, with TRBD2 identical over 7 bases. This CDR3 is built from 15 residues. The ends lost 4 bases at V and 0 bases at J; junction bases unmatched: 3. The germline CDR1 and CDR2 sequences are SGHAT and FQNNGV. CDR3 nucleotide sequence: TGTGCCAGCAGCTGGGGGACTAACTCCTACAATGAGCAGTTCTTC. It encodes CASSWGTNSYNEQFF.

The chain uses TRBV30 and TRBJ1-5; no definite D call. This CDR3 region has 12 residues. Germline-derived CDR1 and CDR2 are GTSNPN and SVGIG (reference sequence). V dropped 4 bases and J dropped 6 bases, with 10 bases sitting between them. CDR3 sequence (DNA): TGTGCCTGGAATCTGGGAGGTCAGCCCCAGCATTTT. This translates into CAWNLGGQPQHF.

With regard to this clone: Other nucleotide sequences in the sample specify the same CDR3. The genes are TRBV30 and TRBJ1-5; no firm D call. CDR3 length: 13 residues. The V and J ends lost 0 bases and 2 bases respectively, with 5 bases between them. From germline, CDR1 is GTSNPN and CDR2 SVGIG (reference sequence). Here the CDR3 DNA reads TGTGCCTGGAGTGTTGGAGGCAATCAGCCCCAGCATTTT. Its translation is CAWSVGGNQPQHF.